This is a list of T cell receptor beta chains from one sample in a study of OX40 agonist ivuxolimab in advanced cancers. Only in-frame clones appear in the TCRdb table, and some are missing; sequencing was by immunoSEQ multiplex PCR. The sample lists 75,000 to 90,000 clones, roughly 90% seen once, with over 8% in the top ten. Sequenced here: CD4+ or CD8+ T cells sorted from blood, sampled in a trial of the OX40 agonist ivuxolimab. The receptors here all came from an adult with an advanced solid tumor such as melanoma, head and neck, liver or kidney cancer. CDR3s include the opening cysteine and the closing phenylalanine or tryptophan. The D gene is left open where the match is weak. Clone sizes are given selectively: once, few, many, or a class where the clone is expanded.

clone size: .; J gene: TRBJ2-7; CDR3 length: 15; V gene: TRBV5-1; D gene: .; CDR3 protein: CASKMSLLGTYEQYF; CDR3 DNA: TGCGCCAGCAAGATGAGTCTACTCGGAACCTACGAGCAGTACTTC
clone size: .; J gene: TRBJ1-3; CDR3 length: 13; V gene: TRBV28; D gene: TRBD1; CDR3 protein: CASRNSGGVTIYF; CDR3 DNA: TGTGCCAGCAGAAACTCAGGGGGTGTCACCATATATTTT
clone size: .; J gene: TRBJ2-7; CDR3 length: 15; V gene: TRBV7-2; D gene: .; CDR3 protein: CASSLVFAGGYEQYF; CDR3 DNA: TGTGCCAGCAGCTTAGTATTTGCCGGGGGTTACGAGCAGTACTTC
clone size: .; J gene: TRBJ2-5; CDR3 length: 14; V gene: TRBV7-8; D gene: .; CDR3 protein: CASSHREVRETQYF; CDR3 DNA: TGTGCCAGCAGCCACCGTGAGGTTAGGGAGACCCAGTACTTC
clone size: .; J gene: TRBJ1-2; CDR3 length: 15; V gene: TRBV7-2; D gene: .; CDR3 protein: CASSLEGGAGYGYTF; CDR3 DNA: TGTGCCAGCAGCTTAGAGGGGGGCGCTGGCTATGGCTACACCTTC
clone size: few; J gene: TRBJ2-1; CDR3 length: 12; V gene: TRBV19; D gene: .; CDR3 protein: CASQGPYNEQFF; CDR3 DNA: TGTGCCAGTCAAGGTCCCTACAATGAGCAGTTCTTC
clone size: .; J gene: TRBJ1-1; CDR3 length: 13; V gene: TRBV7-3; D gene: TRBD1; CDR3 protein: CASSPYGQGEAFF; CDR3 DNA: TGTGCCAGCAGCCCCTACGGACAGGGTGAAGCTTTCTTT
clone size: .; J gene: TRBJ2-3; CDR3 length: 15; V gene: TRBV29-1; D gene: .; CDR3 protein: CSVLNRDTSTDTQYF; CDR3 DNA: TGCAGCGTTCTTAATCGGGACACAAGCACAGATACGCAGTATTTT
clone size: .; J gene: TRBJ2-7; CDR3 length: 14; V gene: TRBV11-2; D gene: .; CDR3 protein: CASSLEVPHYEQYF; CDR3 DNA: TGTGCCAGCAGCCTAGAGGTCCCCCACTACGAGCAGTACTTC
clone size: .; J gene: TRBJ2-4; CDR3 length: 16; V gene: TRBV15; D gene: TRBD1; CDR3 protein: CATSSRTGEAKNIQYF; CDR3 DNA: TGTGCCACCAGCAGCAGGACAGGGGAAGCCAAAAACATTCAGTACTTC
clone size: .; J gene: TRBJ1-4; CDR3 length: 14; V gene: TRBV6-1; D gene: .; CDR3 protein: CASSDAGDAEKLFF; CDR3 DNA: TGTGCCAGCAGTGATGCCGGGGATGCCGAAAAACTGTTTTTT
clone size: .; J gene: TRBJ2-2; CDR3 length: 15; V gene: TRBV5-1; D gene: .; CDR3 protein: CASSAQGSNTGELFF; CDR3 DNA: TGCGCCAGCAGCGCCCAGGGGTCGAACACCGGGGAGCTGTTTTTT
clone size: .; J gene: TRBJ2-1; CDR3 length: 14; V gene: TRBV18; D gene: .; CDR3 protein: CASSPLATVNEQFF; CDR3 DNA: TGTGCCAGCTCACCACTAGCGACGGTAAATGAGCAGTTCTTC
clone size: .; J gene: TRBJ2-3; CDR3 length: 11; V gene: TRBV6-6; D gene: .; CDR3 protein: CAGQQVDTQYF; CDR3 DNA: TGTGCCGGCCAACAGGTGGATACGCAGTATTTT
clone size: .; J gene: TRBJ1-5; CDR3 length: 13; V gene: TRBV6-1; D gene: .; CDR3 protein: CASSGPYNQPQHF; CDR3 DNA: TGTGCCAGCAGTGGGCCCTACAATCAGCCCCAGCATTTT
clone size: .; J gene: TRBJ1-2; CDR3 length: 16; V gene: TRBV4-1; D gene: TRBD1; CDR3 protein: CASSQDRTGISLGYTF; CDR3 DNA: TGCGCCAGCAGCCAAGACCGGACAGGGATCTCACTGGGCTACACCTTC
clone size: .; J gene: TRBJ2-3; CDR3 length: 14; V gene: TRBV28; D gene: .; CDR3 protein: CASSLVLVPDTQYF; CDR3 DNA: TGTGCCAGCAGTTTAGTACTAGTCCCAGATACGCAGTATTTT
clone size: .; J gene: TRBJ1-3; CDR3 length: 15; V gene: TRBV7-9; D gene: .; CDR3 protein: CASSQGWNSGNTIYF; CDR3 DNA: TGTGCCAGCAGCCAGGGATGGAACTCTGGAAACACCATATATTTT
clone size: once; J gene: TRBJ2-1; CDR3 length: 15; V gene: TRBV6-4; D gene: TRBD2; CDR3 protein: CASSIRLAPYNEQFF; CDR3 DNA: TGTGCCAGCAGTATTAGACTAGCGCCCTACAATGAGCAGTTCTTC
clone size: .; J gene: TRBJ2-5; CDR3 length: 14; V gene: TRBV28; D gene: .; CDR3 protein: CASGRHQYQETQYF; CDR3 DNA: TGTGCCAGCGGGAGACACCAGTACCAAGAGACCCAGTACTTC
clone size: .; J gene: TRBJ2-2; CDR3 length: 16; V gene: TRBV7-8; D gene: .; CDR3 protein: CASSLVWSGNTGELFF; CDR3 DNA: TGTGCCAGCAGCTTAGTCTGGAGTGGGAACACCGGGGAGCTGTTTTTT
clone size: .; J gene: TRBJ2-1; CDR3 length: 15; V gene: TRBV27; D gene: .; CDR3 protein: CASTSPRSSGNEQFF; CDR3 DNA: TGTGCCAGCACCTCACCCCGCAGTTCTGGAAATGAGCAGTTCTTC
clone size: .; J gene: TRBJ2-3; CDR3 length: 14; V gene: TRBV5-1; D gene: .; CDR3 protein: CASSSPEGTDTQYF; CDR3 DNA: TGCGCCAGCAGCTCCCCGGAGGGCACAGATACGCAGTATTTT